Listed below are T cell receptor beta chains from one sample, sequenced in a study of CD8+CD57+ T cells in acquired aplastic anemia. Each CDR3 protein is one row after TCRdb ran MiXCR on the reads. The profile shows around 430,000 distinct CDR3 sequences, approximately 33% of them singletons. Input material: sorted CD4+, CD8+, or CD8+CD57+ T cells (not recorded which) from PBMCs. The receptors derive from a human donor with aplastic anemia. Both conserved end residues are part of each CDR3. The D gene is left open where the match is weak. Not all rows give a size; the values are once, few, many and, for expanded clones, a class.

DNA: TGTGCCAGCAGCTCTGAGGATTTGGAGACCCAGTACTTC
CDR3: CASSSEDLETQYF
V: TRBV7-2
J: TRBJ2-5
size: many
D: .

DNA: TGTGCCAGCAGCCAAGTGACGGTCGAGACCCAGTACTTC
CDR3: CASSQVTVETQYF
V: TRBV3-1
J: TRBJ2-5
size: few
D: .

DNA: TGCGCCAGCAGCTTGGCACCGGGACAGGGGATTGAGCAGTTCTTC
CDR3: CASSLAPGQGIEQFF
V: TRBV5-1
J: TRBJ2-1
size: .
D: TRBD1

DNA: TGTGCCAGCAGTCGCGACAGGACCAGGACTGAAGCTTTCTTT
CDR3: CASSRDRTRTEAFF
V: TRBV2
J: TRBJ1-1
size: many
D: .

DNA: TGTGCCACCAGCAGAGATTCCAACAGCTACGAGCAGTACTTC
CDR3: CATSRDSNSYEQYF
V: TRBV15
J: TRBJ2-7
size: many
D: .

DNA: TGTGCCAGTAGTATGGCTAAGGGACAGGGCCGCCAAAGACTGTTTTTT
CDR3: CASSMAKGQGRQRLFF
V: TRBV19
J: TRBJ1-4
size: .
D: TRBD1

DNA: TGTGCCAGTAGTTACACAGGGGCCTCTAGCACAGATACGCAGTATTTT
CDR3: CASSYTGASSTDTQYF
V: TRBV19
J: TRBJ2-3
size: .
D: TRBD1

DNA: TGCGCCAGCAGTGTGGTACAGGGGGCCACAGATACGCAGTATTTT
CDR3: CASSVVQGATDTQYF
V: TRBV10-1
J: TRBJ2-3
size: .
D: TRBD1

DNA: TGCAGCGCCCGGACAGGGGCCGGAGAGCAGTACTTC
CDR3: CSARTGAGEQYF
V: TRBV29-1
J: TRBJ2-7
size: many
D: TRBD1

DNA: TGTGCCAGCAGCCGATACAATCAGCCCCAGCATTTT
CDR3: CASSRYNQPQHF
V: TRBV7-8
J: TRBJ1-5
size: .
D: .

DNA: TGCAGTGCTAGAGATGAGAGTCAGGGGAATTATGGCTACACCTTC
CDR3: CSARDESQGNYGYTF
V: TRBV20-1
J: TRBJ1-2
size: many
D: .

DNA: TGTGCCAGCAGTTACGCACCCGAGACAGGGAGCTATAATTCACCCCTCCACTTT
CDR3: CASSYAPETGSYNSPLHF
V: TRBV6-2/TRBV6-3
J: TRBJ1-6
size: .
D: TRBD1

DNA: TGTGCCAGCAGCTTACGGGGGGGGACTAACGAGCAGTACTTC
CDR3: CASSLRGGTNEQYF
V: TRBV7-6
J: TRBJ2-7
size: many
D: TRBD2

DNA: TGTGCCAGTAGTATAGCGAGGGACACTGAAGCTTTCTTT
CDR3: CASSIARDTEAFF
V: TRBV7-2
J: TRBJ1-1
size: .
D: .

DNA: TGTGCCAGTAGTATACTGGGACTAACTGGGGCCAACGTCCTGACTTTC
CDR3: CASSILGLTGANVLTF
V: TRBV19
J: TRBJ2-6
size: many
D: TRBD2

DNA: TGTGCCAGCCAGGGAGGCTACTCCTACAATGAGCAGTTCTTC
CDR3: CASQGGYSYNEQFF
V: TRBV25-1
J: TRBJ2-1
size: .
D: .

DNA: TGCAGTGCTAAGACAGGGAGGGTGGCAAACACTGAAGCTTTCTTT
CDR3: CSAKTGRVANTEAFF
V: TRBV20-1
J: TRBJ1-1
size: few
D: TRBD1